The present T cell receptor beta chain was sequenced within a study of T cells in Graves' hyperthyroidism and ophthalmopathy. Study background: Sampling of peripheral blood happened at initial diagnosis, prior to any treatment. Whole-study results and caveats: Ophthalmopathy was predicted by the model a median of about 6.5 months ahead of onset. Ophthalmopathy could be told apart from stable hyperthyroidism with a 13 V-J model.

If no ophthalmopathy progression occurred within 18 months, Graves' hyperthyroidism was stable. Germline V gene lookup returns CDR1 MNHEY and CDR2 SVGEGT. The CDR3 contains 17 residues. V lost 2 bases and J 0 bases, leaving 17 bases between the germline ends. RNA transcripts provided the source from which TCR beta CDR3 regions were amplified. HTBI primers drove first-round RT-PCR of the TCR CDR3. TCRdb re-derived calls from the multiplex PCR reads in MiXCR, one entry per CDR3 protein. Of some 420,000 distinct CDR3 sequences listed, roughly 13% are singletons. This clonotype has only a few counts. Its target is unknown.

The V and J genes are TRBV6-2 or TRBV6-3 and TRBJ2-7; no clear D. The sequencing sample was made of blood. The receptor was derived from a woman under 30 with Graves' hyperthyroidism. The CDR3 nucleotides read TGTGCCAGCAGTTACGACACACTTGAACACCCCTCCTACGAGCAGTACTTC. Amino acid sequence: CASSYDTLEHPSYEQYF.